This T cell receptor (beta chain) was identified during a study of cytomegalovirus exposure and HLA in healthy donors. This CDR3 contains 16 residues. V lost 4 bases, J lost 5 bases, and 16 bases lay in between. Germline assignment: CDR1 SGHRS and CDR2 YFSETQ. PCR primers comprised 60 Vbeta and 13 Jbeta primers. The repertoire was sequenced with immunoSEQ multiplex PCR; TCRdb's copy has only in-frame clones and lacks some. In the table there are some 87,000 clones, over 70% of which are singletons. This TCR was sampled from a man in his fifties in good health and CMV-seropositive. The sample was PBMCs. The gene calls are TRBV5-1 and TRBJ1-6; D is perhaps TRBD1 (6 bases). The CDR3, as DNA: TGCGCCAGCAGCGCTACCGGGACACTTAATAATTCACCCCTCCACTTT. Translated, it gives CASSATGTLNNSPLHF.